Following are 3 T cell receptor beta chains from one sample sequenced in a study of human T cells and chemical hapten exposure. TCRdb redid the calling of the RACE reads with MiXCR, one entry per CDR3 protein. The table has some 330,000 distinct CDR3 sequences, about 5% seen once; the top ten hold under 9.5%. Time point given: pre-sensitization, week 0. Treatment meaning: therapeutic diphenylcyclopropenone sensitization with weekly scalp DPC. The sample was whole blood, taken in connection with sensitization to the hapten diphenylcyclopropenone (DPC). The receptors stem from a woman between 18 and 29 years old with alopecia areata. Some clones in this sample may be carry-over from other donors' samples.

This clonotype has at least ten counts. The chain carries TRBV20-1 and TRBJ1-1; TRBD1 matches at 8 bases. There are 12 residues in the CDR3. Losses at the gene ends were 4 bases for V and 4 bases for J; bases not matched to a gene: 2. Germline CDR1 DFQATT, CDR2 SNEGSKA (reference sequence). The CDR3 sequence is CSANRGVTEAFF. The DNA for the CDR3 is TGCAGTGCTAACAGGGGGGTCACTGAAGCTTTCTTT.

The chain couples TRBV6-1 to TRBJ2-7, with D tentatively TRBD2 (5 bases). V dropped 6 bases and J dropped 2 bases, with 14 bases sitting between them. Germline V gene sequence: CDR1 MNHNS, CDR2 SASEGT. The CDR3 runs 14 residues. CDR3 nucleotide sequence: TGTGCCAGCAGCGGGGTTTCCCTTCCCTACGAGCAGTACTTC. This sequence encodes CASSGVSLPYEQYF.

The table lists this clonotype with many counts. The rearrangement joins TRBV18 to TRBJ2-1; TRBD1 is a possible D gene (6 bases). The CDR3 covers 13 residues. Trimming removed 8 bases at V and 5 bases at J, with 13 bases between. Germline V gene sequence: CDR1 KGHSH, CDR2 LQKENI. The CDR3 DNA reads TGTGCCAGCCAACAGGGAGAAGACAATGAGCAGTTCTTC. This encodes CASQQGEDNEQFF.